A selection of T cell receptor beta chains follows, all from one sample in a study of early T cells in non-severe SARS-CoV-2 infection. TCRdb processed the 5' RACE reads anew with MiXCR; each CDR3 protein has one entry. The sample lists 70,000 to 95,000 distinct CDR3 sequences; around 15% were seen once. Sequencing used whole blood. These receptors were collected from an adult who was a healthcare worker with PCR-confirmed SARS-CoV-2 infection or an uninfected control (not recorded which). Each CDR3 is given with its conserved first and last residue. The D gene is left open where the match is weak. Clone size is stated in some rows and not others, as once, few, many or a class when expanded.

V: TRBV4-2; D: TRBD1; J: TRBJ1-6; size: few; DNA: TGTGCCAGCAGCCAAGAGGTGAACGGACAGGTTGGCTCACCCCTCCACTTT; CDR3: CASSQEVNGQVGSPLHF
V: TRBV7-3; D: TRBD2; J: TRBJ2-2; size: few; DNA: TGTGCCAGCAGCCAAACTAGCGGGGGGTACACCGGGGAGCTGTTTTTT; CDR3: CASSQTSGGYTGELFF
V: TRBV18; D: TRBD1; J: TRBJ2-1; size: few; DNA: TGTGCCAGCTCAGGACGACAGGGTAGCTCCTACAATGAGCAGTTCTTC; CDR3: CASSGRQGSSYNEQFF
V: TRBV7-2; D: -; J: TRBJ2-3; size: few; DNA: TGTGCCAGCAGCTTAGTAGGGGCCTCCCCAGATACGCAGTATTTT; CDR3: CASSLVGASPDTQYF
V: TRBV5-1; D: -; J: TRBJ2-4; size: few; DNA: TGCGCCAGCAGCTTGTCCGGGGTCGGCATTCAGTACTTC; CDR3: CASSLSGVGIQYF
V: TRBV13; D: -; J: TRBJ1-1; size: -; DNA: TGTGCCAGCAGCTCGGGCGGGGCGCTCATTGAAGCTTTCTTT; CDR3: CASSSGGALIEAFF
V: TRBV7-8; D: TRBD2; J: TRBJ2-3; size: -; DNA: TGTGCCAGCAGAATAAGATATGCACCCGGGGGGGAAGATACGCAGTATTTT; CDR3: CASRIRYAPGGEDTQYF
V: TRBV7-9; D: -; J: TRBJ2-5; size: -; DNA: TGTGCCAGCAGCTTTAGCGTCCAGATTCAAGAGACCCAGTACTTC; CDR3: CASSFSVQIQETQYF
V: TRBV12-3/TRBV12-4; D: TRBD1; J: TRBJ2-1; size: few; DNA: TGTGCCAGCAGACCCGACTCTTACAGGGGGCAGGATGAGCAGTTCTTC; CDR3: CASRPDSYRGQDEQFF
V: TRBV5-5; D: TRBD1; J: TRBJ1-2; size: -; DNA: TGTGCCAGCAGCTTGGGTCAGGGGGCCTATGGCTACACCTTC; CDR3: CASSLGQGAYGYTF
V: TRBV24-1; D: -; J: TRBJ2-2; size: -; DNA: TGTGCCACCAGTGACCCGACCCTCTTTAACACCGGGGAGCTGTTTTTT; CDR3: CATSDPTLFNTGELFF
V: TRBV3-1; D: -; J: TRBJ2-1; size: -; DNA: TGTGCCAGCAGCCCCATGGGAAGCTCCTACAATGTGCAGTTCTTC; CDR3: CASSPMGSSYNVQFF
V: TRBV5-5; D: -; J: TRBJ1-1; size: -; DNA: TGTGCCAGCAGCTTGGCAGGGACGACTGAAGTTTTCTTT; CDR3: CASSLAGTTEVFF
V: TRBV11-2; D: -; J: TRBJ2-1; size: -; DNA: TGTGCCAGCGGGCACCGAGACTCTGAGCAGTTCTTC; CDR3: CASGHRDSEQFF
V: TRBV29-1; D: -; J: TRBJ1-2; size: few; DNA: TGCAGCGTTGACGTTGGTGGCTATGGCTACACCTTC; CDR3: CSVDVGGYGYTF
V: TRBV24-1; D: TRBD1; J: TRBJ2-1; size: many; DNA: TGTGCCACCAGTCGACAGGGGGTCGGGAGTTCCTACAATGAGCAGTTCTTC; CDR3: CATSRQGVGSSYNEQFF
V: TRBV28; D: -; J: TRBJ2-1; size: few; DNA: TGTGCCAGCACCGGACGTTTTGATGAGCAGTTCTTC; CDR3: CASTGRFDEQFF
V: TRBV6-2/TRBV6-3; D: -; J: TRBJ2-5; size: -; DNA: TGTGCCAGCAGTACCCACAAAGAGACCCAGTACTTC; CDR3: CASSTHKETQYF
V: TRBV18; D: -; J: TRBJ1-3; size: -; DNA: TGTGCCAGCCGCGGACCAAACCGCTCTGGAAACACCATATATTTT; CDR3: CASRGPNRSGNTIYF
V: TRBV12-3/TRBV12-4; D: TRBD1; J: TRBJ1-2; size: few; DNA: TGTGCCAGCAGTCGACAGGGGCAGTCTCGTGCTAACTATGGCTACACCTTC; CDR3: CASSRQGQSRANYGYTF
V: TRBV30; D: -; J: TRBJ1-2; size: few; DNA: TGTGCCTCGTTAAAGCACCGGACAGTCTATGGCTACACCTTC; CDR3: CASLKHRTVYGYTF
V: TRBV30; D: -; J: TRBJ1-5; size: few; DNA: TGTGCCTGGAGTGAACACCGAGATTATCAGCCCCAGCATTTT; CDR3: CAWSEHRDYQPQHF
V: TRBV29-1; D: TRBD2; J: TRBJ2-2; size: -; DNA: TGCAGCGTCATAGCGGGGCGGACCGGGGAGCTGTTTTTT; CDR3: CSVIAGRTGELFF
V: TRBV7-3; D: TRBD1; J: TRBJ2-2; size: -; DNA: TGTGCCAGCAGCTTAAAGGACAGGGGGCACACCGGGGAGCTGTTTTTT; CDR3: CASSLKDRGHTGELFF
V: TRBV19; D: TRBD2; J: TRBJ2-3; size: -; DNA: TGTGCCAGTAGTATCGTACATAGCGGGGGGAGCACAGATACGCAGTATTTT; CDR3: CASSIVHSGGSTDTQYF
V: TRBV11-2; D: -; J: TRBJ2-5; size: -; DNA: TGTGCCAGCAGCTGGGCAGGGGCGGAAGAGACCCAGTACTTC; CDR3: CASSWAGAEETQYF
V: TRBV7-2; D: -; J: TRBJ1-6; size: -; DNA: TGTGCCAGCAGCTTAGTTGGGGGGCGCGGTTCACCCCTCCACTTT; CDR3: CASSLVGGRGSPLHF
V: TRBV7-3; D: -; J: TRBJ1-3; size: few; DNA: TGTGCCAGCAGCGAATCTGGGGGATTCGGAAACACCATATATTTT; CDR3: CASSESGGFGNTIYF
V: TRBV30; D: -; J: TRBJ1-2; size: few; DNA: TGTGCCTGGAGTATCGACAGGCCACAAGATGGCTACACCTTC; CDR3: CAWSIDRPQDGYTF
V: TRBV7-8; D: -; J: TRBJ1-2; size: many; DNA: TGTGCCAGCAGCTTAGTACTCAGGGACTATGGCTACACCTTC; CDR3: CASSLVLRDYGYTF
V: TRBV29-1; D: -; J: TRBJ1-1; size: few; DNA: TGCAGCGTCTCCCAGGGGGAAGCTTTCTTT; CDR3: CSVSQGEAFF
V: TRBV7-6; D: -; J: TRBJ2-5; size: -; DNA: TGTGCCAGCAGCTTGGAGGGACTCCCGGTCGCCCAGTACTTC; CDR3: CASSLEGLPVAQYF
V: TRBV19; D: -; J: TRBJ1-2; size: few; DNA: TGTGCCAGTAACCCGGGACCATCCGACTTCTATGGCTACACCTTC; CDR3: CASNPGPSDFYGYTF
V: TRBV12-2; D: -; J: TRBJ1-4; size: -; DNA: TGTGCAAGTCGCTTAGCTCCGAGCCCGGGACTTACGCCCAATGAAAAACTGTTTTTT; CDR3: CASRLAPSPGLTPNEKLFF
V: TRBV9; D: -; J: TRBJ1-6; size: few; DNA: TGTGCCAGCAGCGTAGGATCGAGCTCCTATAATTCACCCCTCCACTTT; CDR3: CASSVGSSSYNSPLHF
V: TRBV10-1; D: -; J: TRBJ1-1; size: few; DNA: TGCGCCAGCAGTTTCAACAGGGACACTGAAGCTTTCTTT; CDR3: CASSFNRDTEAFF
V: TRBV28; D: TRBD2; J: TRBJ2-1; size: few; DNA: TGTGCCAGCAGTTCACTCGACAGCGGGGGGGCTGGTGAGCAGTTCTTC; CDR3: CASSSLDSGGAGEQFF
V: TRBV6-6; D: -; J: TRBJ1-6; size: few; DNA: TGTGCCAGCAGAGCGGCGAGAAATTCACCCCTCCACTTT; CDR3: CASRAARNSPLHF
V: TRBV20-1; D: -; J: TRBJ1-2; size: -; DNA: TGCAGTGCTAGAGTTCCGGGTGGCTATGGCTACACCTTC; CDR3: CSARVPGGYGYTF
V: TRBV10-2; D: TRBD1; J: TRBJ1-5; size: few; DNA: TGCGCCAGCAGTGAGGACGGGACAGGTACGAGCAATCAGCCCCAGCATTTT; CDR3: CASSEDGTGTSNQPQHF
V: TRBV9; D: -; J: TRBJ1-5; size: -; DNA: TGTGCCAGCAGCAGGGGTGGGGATCAGCCCCAGCATTTT; CDR3: CASSRGGDQPQHF
V: TRBV3-1; D: -; J: TRBJ2-3; size: few; DNA: TGTGCCAGCAGCCAAGGGCCCGGGGGCTCAACTAGCACAGATACGCAGTATTTT; CDR3: CASSQGPGGSTSTDTQYF
V: TRBV4-1; D: -; J: TRBJ1-4; size: few; DNA: TGCGCCAGCAGGTTACCAGGCCGGGAAGGTTATAAAAAACTGTTTTTT; CDR3: CASRLPGREGYKKLFF
V: TRBV7-9; D: -; J: TRBJ1-4; size: -; DNA: TGTGCCAGCAGCTTAGGAGCGTTTAATGAAAAACTGTTTTTT; CDR3: CASSLGAFNEKLFF
V: TRBV12-3/TRBV12-4; D: TRBD1; J: TRBJ2-3; size: few; DNA: TGTGCCAGCAGTTTATTCCCCACAGGGGATCTCACAGATACGCAGTATTTT; CDR3: CASSLFPTGDLTDTQYF
V: TRBV2; D: -; J: TRBJ1-5; size: many; DNA: TGTGCCAGCACCCAGGGTGATAGCAATCAGCCCCAGCATTTT; CDR3: CASTQGDSNQPQHF
V: TRBV14; D: -; J: TRBJ2-3; size: -; DNA: TGTGCCAGCAGCCGGGGGGGCCGAAATCTGGATACGCAGTATTTT; CDR3: CASSRGGRNLDTQYF
V: TRBV12-3/TRBV12-4; D: -; J: TRBJ2-3; size: few; DNA: TGTGCCAGCAGTCCCCAAGGCCAGTTTAGCACAGATACGCAGTATTTT; CDR3: CASSPQGQFSTDTQYF
V: TRBV10-3; D: -; J: TRBJ1-5; size: -; DNA: TGTGCCATCAGTGGCCCCAATAGCAATCAGCCCCAGCATTTT; CDR3: CAISGPNSNQPQHF
V: TRBV15; D: -; J: TRBJ1-1; size: few; DNA: TGTGCCACCAGCAGAGATCGAGGGGACACTGAAGCTTTCTTT; CDR3: CATSRDRGDTEAFF
V: TRBV20-1; D: TRBD1; J: TRBJ1-1; size: few; DNA: TGCAGTGCTAGAATGCCACAGGGGTCTGAAGCTTTCTTT; CDR3: CSARMPQGSEAFF
V: TRBV7-8; D: TRBD1; J: TRBJ2-3; size: -; DNA: TGTGCCAGCAGCTTAGTCGGGACAGCCAGCACAGATACGCAGTATTTT; CDR3: CASSLVGTASTDTQYF
V: TRBV5-4; D: -; J: TRBJ2-3; size: -; DNA: TGTGCCAGCCGGCACGACCTCACAGATACGCAGTATTTT; CDR3: CASRHDLTDTQYF